The 12 T cell receptor beta chains reported below all come from one sample, sequenced in a study of CD4+ T cells in melanoma. TCRdb keeps only in-frame clones here, not all; method: immunoSEQ multiplex PCR. The table has some 120,000 clones, approximately 90% seen once. Sequencing input: peripheral blood. These receptors all come from a human donor with melanoma.

The chain combines TRBV10-3 with TRBJ2-1; 9 nucleotides align to TRBD2. The V gene's germline CDR1 is ENHRY and CDR2 SYGVKD. V was pared by 2 bases and J by 7 bases, with 6 bases of the junction left unmatched. The CDR3 has 15 amino acids. The CDR3 DNA is TGTGCCATCAGTGAGGTGCGCGGGGGGGTAAATGAGCAGTTCTTC. This gives the protein CAISEVRGGVNEQFF.

The V gene is TRBV12-1, the J gene TRBJ1-1. TRBV12-1 is a listed pseudogene. The CDR3 runs to 14 residues. This chain's CDR3 is CASSFVPQNTEAFF. The CDR3 nucleotides read TGTGCCAGCAGCTTTGTACCTCAGAACACTGAAGCTTTCTTT.

Here the CDR3 DNA reads TGTGCCAGCAGTCGGGACAGGGGGGTGGCTTTCTTT. It encodes CASSRDRGVAFF. The rearrangement joins TRBV6-5 to TRBJ1-1; TRBD1 agrees at 11 bases. The CDR3 contains 12 residues. The V gene's germline CDR1 is MNHEY and CDR2 SVGAGI. V dropped 5 bases and J dropped 11; count of bases not matched to a gene: 4.

This clone was seen more than once but under ten times. V is TRBV10-3 and J is TRBJ1-5, with 8 bases fitting TRBD1. Germline V gives CDR1 ENHRY, CDR2 SYGVKD. The CDR3 is 13 residues long. The V gene end was trimmed by 6 bases and the J gene end by 5 bases; junction bases not matched to a gene: 3. CDR3 residues: CAIRLQGDQPQHF. Written as DNA, the CDR3 is TGTGCCATCAGGTTACAGGGGGATCAGCCCCAGCATTTT.

The J gene is TRBJ1-3, the V gene TRBV30, with TRBD1 as a possible D gene (5 bases). CDR1 GTSNPN and CDR2 SVGIG come from the germline V gene (reference sequence). With 4 bases removed from V and 2 bases from J, the gap between germline ends came to 12 bases. This CDR3 spans 14 amino acids. CDR3 sequence reads: CAWTRTRTGNTIYF. The CDR3 nucleotides read TGTGCCTGGACCCGGACAAGGACTGGAAACACCATATATTTT.

The chain couples TRBV29-1 to TRBJ2-5; 8 bases are shared with TRBD2. This CDR3 is 15 amino acids long. The trim removed 3 bases at V and 7 bases at J, leaving 13 bases unmatched. Germline loops: CDR1 SQVTM, CDR2 ANQGSEA. CDR3 nucleotide sequence: TGCAGCGTTGATCCGGCGGGGGGAGGAGGGGGGACCCAGTACTTC. Protein sequence: CSVDPAGGGGGTQYF.

The chain carries TRBV27 and TRBJ2-3; D unresolved. V gave up 2 bases and J gave up 0 bases, with 3 bases separating them. This CDR3 has 13 residues. Germline loops: CDR1 MNHEY, CDR2 SMNVEV (reference sequence). In DNA form, the CDR3 reads TGTGCCAGCAGTTTAGGGAGCACAGATACGCAGTATTTT. Translating gives CASSLGSTDTQYF.

This chain connects TRBV7-9 to TRBJ2-5, with 9 bases that match TRBD2. The J call may be faulty, since TRBJ2-7 better matches the DNA end. The CDR3 has 15 amino acids. Germline V CDR1 and CDR2: SEHNR, FQNEAQ (reference sequence). The CDR3: CASSPYSGSSYEQYF. The DNA for the CDR3 is TGTGCCAGCAGCCCCTATAGCGGGAGCTCCTACGAGCAGTACTTC.

This chain uses TRBV7-8 with TRBJ2-5, with D perhaps TRBD2 (7 bases). Germline V gene sequence: CDR1 SGHVS, CDR2 FQNEAQ. Trimming cost V 1 base and J 2 bases, with 14 bases left between them. This CDR3 is built from 16 residues. The CDR3 DNA reads as TGTGCCAGCAGCTTAGGTTCGCGGGGGCCTCAAGAGACCCAGTACTTC. Translation: CASSLGSRGPQETQYF.

The J gene is TRBJ1-1, the V gene TRBV5-1; 7 nucleotides align to TRBD1. The V gene end was trimmed by 1 base and the J gene end by 4 bases; junction bases not matched to a gene: 13. Germline V lookup: CDR1 SGHRS, CDR2 YFSETQ. This CDR3 has 17 residues. The CDR3 DNA reads as TGCGCCAGCAGCTTGTGGACAGGCCAATCGAGGGGCACTGAAGCTTTCTTT. Translating gives CASSLWTGQSRGTEAFF. Full variable domain (remainder filled in from reference TRBV5-1 and TRBJ1-1): KAGVTQTPRYLIKTRGQQVTLSCSPISGHRSVSWYQQTPGQGLQFLFEYFSETQRNKGNFPGRFSGRQFSNSRSEMNVSTLELGDSALYLCASSLWTGQSRGTEAFFGQGTRLTVV.

The chain carries TRBV5-6 and TRBJ1-2, with no clear D. The V end lost 0 bases, the J end lost 4 bases, and 13 bases lay between the germline ends. This CDR3 contains 15 residues. Per the germline V gene, CDR1 is SGHDT and CDR2 is YYEEEE. Written as DNA, the CDR3 is TGTGCCAGCAGCTTGGTAGGGTCGGATAGCTATGGCTACACCTTC. Translated, it gives CASSLVGSDSYGYTF.

The rearrangement links TRBV5-5 to TRBJ2-5, with TRBD1 identical over 8 bases. This CDR3 is 15 amino acids long. Germline assignment: CDR1 SGHKS and CDR2 YYEKEE (reference sequence). J lost 5 bases, V lost 2 bases, and 8 bases had no gene match. The CDR3 coding sequence is TGTGCCAGCAGCTTTTCAGGGGGCCTATATGAGACCCAGTACTTC. It translates to CASSFSGGLYETQYF.